The rows below give T cell receptor beta chains drawn from one sample of a study of cytomegalovirus exposure and HLA in healthy donors. TCRdb's table, derived via immunoSEQ multiplex PCR, lists solely in-frame clones and lacks some. Of around 82,000 clones in the sample, around 76% were seen once. The sequencing sample was made of PBMCs. The receptors were sampled from a male donor in good health and CMV-seropositive. Both conserved end residues are part of each CDR3. A D gene is named only where the DNA matches it firmly. Expanded clones are given a class, and other clones once, few, many or no size at all.

J,D,V,size,CDR3,DNA
TRBJ2-5,-,TRBV6-5,-,CASRSGFEETQYF,TGTGCCAGCAGGTCAGGGTTTGAAGAGACCCAGTACTTC
TRBJ2-3,-,TRBV10-3,-,CAISESILAGSADTQYF,TGTGCCATCAGTGAGTCGATTTTGGCGGGCTCCGCAGATACGCAGTATTTT
TRBJ2-3,TRBD2,TRBV7-9,-,CASSKERGGAQYF,TGTGCCAGCAGCAAGGAGCGGGGGGGGGCGCAGTATTTT
TRBJ1-4,-,TRBV6-5,few,CASSYGGVEKLFF,TGTGCCAGCAGTTACGGGGGGGTTGAAAAACTGTTTTTT
TRBJ2-2,TRBD2,TRBV7-8,-,CASSLAAGLAGTGELFF,TGTGCCAGCAGCTTAGCGGCGGGACTAGCGGGTACCGGGGAGCTGTTTTTT
TRBJ2-7,TRBD1,TRBV7-8,-,CASSLPGQGAEEQYF,TGTGCCAGCAGCCTACCGGGACAGGGGGCGGAGGAGCAGTACTTC
TRBJ1-1,TRBD1,TRBV7-3,once,CASSLTPGQAEAFF,TGTGCCAGCAGCTTAACTCCGGGACAGGCTGAAGCTTTCTTT
TRBJ1-2,TRBD1,TRBV6-6,few,CASLAGGANYGYTF,TGTGCCAGCCTAGCAGGGGGCGCCAACTATGGCTACACCTTC
TRBJ1-5,-,TRBV6-6,-,CASTFRVGQPQHF,TGTGCCAGCACCTTCAGGGTGGGGCAGCCCCAGCATTTT
TRBJ1-5,-,TRBV2,-,CASSEALRVGQPQHF,TGTGCCAGCAGTGAAGCGCTGAGGGTGGGTCAGCCCCAGCATTTT
TRBJ2-3,-,TRBV15,-,CATSRGSTDTQYF,TGTGCCACCAGCAGGGGCTCCACAGATACGCAGTATTTT
TRBJ1-1,-,TRBV29-1,-,CSVVPSRGRAFF,TGCAGCGTTGTTCCCTCTCGGGGTAGGGCTTTCTTT
TRBJ2-1,-,TRBV7-9,-,CASSLERGAYNEQFF,TGTGCCAGCAGCTTAGAGAGAGGCGCCTACAATGAGCAGTTCTTC
TRBJ2-7,TRBD1,TRBV6-6,-,CASSSRDSRPYEQYF,TGTGCCAGCAGTTCCCGGGACAGTCGTCCCTACGAGCAGTACTTC
TRBJ2-7,TRBD2,TRBV7-2,-,CASSTGLAIYEQYF,TGTGCCAGCAGCACGGGACTAGCGATCTACGAGCAGTACTTC
TRBJ1-2,TRBD1,TRBV6-6,-,CASSDLGQGLIGYTF,TGTGCCAGCAGTGACCTAGGACAGGGGTTAATCGGCTACACCTTC
TRBJ1-5,-,TRBV7-2,-,CASSLFPRGDQQPQHF,TGTGCCAGCAGCTTATTCCCCCGGGGGGATCAACAGCCCCAGCATTTT
TRBJ1-2,-,TRBV7-2,-,CASSLSAGDYGYTF,TGTGCCAGCAGCTTAAGTGCGGGAGACTATGGCTACACCTTC
TRBJ2-3,-,TRBV9,-,CASSVGGYSTDTQYF,TGTGCCAGCAGCGTAGGGGGCTATAGCACAGATACGCAGTATTTT
TRBJ1-4,TRBD1,TRBV4-1,few,CASSQDPTGTAEKLFF,TGCGCCAGCAGCCAAGACCCGACCGGGACAGCTGAAAAACTGTTTTTT
TRBJ2-3,TRBD1,TRBV6-5,once,CASRNRGHSTDTQYF,TGTGCCAGCAGGAACAGGGGCCATAGCACAGATACGCAGTATTTT
TRBJ2-2,TRBD2,TRBV7-6,-,CASSLEPGGSGELFF,TGTGCCAGCAGCTTAGAGCCGGGAGGGTCCGGGGAGCTGTTTTTT
TRBJ2-5,TRBD2,TRBV9,-,CASSVALAGAHQETQYF,TGTGCCAGCAGCGTAGCGCTAGCGGGAGCGCACCAAGAGACCCAGTACTTC
TRBJ1-2,TRBD1,TRBV7-9,-,CASSETGDVNYGYTF,TGTGCCAGCAGCGAAACAGGGGACGTCAACTATGGCTACACCTTC
TRBJ2-2,TRBD2,TRBV5-4,-,CASSLKRGNTGELFF,TGTGCCAGCAGCTTAAAGCGGGGGAACACCGGGGAGCTGTTTTTT
TRBJ1-3,TRBD1,TRBV27,-,CASSTRQGAGPGNPIYF,TGTGCCAGCAGTACCCGACAGGGCGCTGGTCCTGGAAACCCCATATATTTT
TRBJ1-5,-,TRBV15,-,CATGAGGGLSNQPQHF,TGTGCCACCGGTGCGGGGGGTGGTCTCTCCAATCAGCCCCAGCATTTT
TRBJ2-7,TRBD2,TRBV7-8,-,CASRNIAGGHYEQYF,TGTGCCAGCAGGAATATAGCGGGGGGGCATTACGAGCAGTACTTC
TRBJ1-5,TRBD1,TRBV19,few,CASSNRDRYDQPQHF,TGTGCCAGTAGTAACCGGGACAGGTATGATCAGCCCCAGCATTTT
TRBJ2-1,TRBD2,TRBV5-6,-,CASEEAGGVDEQFF,TGTGCCAGCGAAGAAGCGGGGGGAGTCGATGAGCAGTTCTTC
TRBJ2-3,-,TRBV6-6,-,CASSYEALEDTQYF,TGTGCCAGCAGTTACGAGGCCTTGGAAGATACGCAGTATTTT
TRBJ2-3,-,TRBV5-1,-,CASKGQGSADTQYF,TGCGCCAGCAAAGGGCAGGGAAGCGCAGATACGCAGTATTTT
TRBJ2-7,-,TRBV5-8,-,CASSSTRSYEQYF,TGTGCCAGCAGCTCGACACGGTCCTACGAGCAGTACTTC
TRBJ2-3,TRBD1,TRBV13,-,CASSLGDRETDTQYF,TGTGCCAGCAGCTTAGGGGACAGGGAAACAGATACGCAGTATTTT
TRBJ2-3,TRBD1,TRBV7-9,-,CASSLGTGPTDTQYF,TGTGCCAGCAGCTTAGGGACAGGACCAACAGATACGCAGTATTTT